A single sample gave rise to the 8 T cell receptor beta chains below, sequenced in a study of blood T cell repertoires in COVID-19. The table came from immunoSEQ multiplex PCR; TCRdb's copy has only in-frame clones and leaves some out. Here the sample spans about 98,000 clones, roughly four fifths being singletons. Sequences were obtained from peripheral blood. The origin of the receptors is a man in his 60s with acute or convalescent COVID-19.

The chain combines TRBV6-5 with TRBJ2-5; 9 nucleotides agree with TRBD1. The CDR3 is 15 amino acids. Trimming at V came to 6 bases and at J to 7 bases, leaving 12 bases not matched to a gene. Germline V lookup: CDR1 MNHEY, CDR2 SVGAGI. The CDR3 sequence is CASRPDRGDWRTQYF. CDR3 in DNA: TGTGCCAGCAGGCCCGACAGGGGGGACTGGCGGACCCAGTACTTC.

The rearrangement joins TRBV20-1 to TRBJ2-1; 7 bases map to TRBD2. This CDR3 spans 16 amino acids. Germline CDR1 is DFQATT and CDR2 is SNEGSKA (reference sequence). J lost 1 base, V lost 3 bases, and 9 bases had no gene match. The CDR3 DNA reads as TGCAGTGCTAGTTATCTAGCGGTGTCTTCCTACAATGAGCAGTTCTTC. It codes for CSASYLAVSSYNEQFF.

This chain connects TRBV9 to TRBJ2-7; D remains ambiguous. V lost 0 bases and J 1 base, leaving 5 bases between the germline ends. The CDR3 runs to 13 residues. Germline V gene data show CDR1 as SGDLS and CDR2 as YYNGEE. CDR3 nucleotides: TGTGCCAGCAGCGTAGATTCTTCCTACGAGCAGTACTTC. This codes for CASSVDSSYEQYF.

This chain links TRBV13 with TRBJ1-6; a weak D match, TRBD1 (5 bases). The CDR3 sequence is 16 residues long. Germline V gene sequence: CDR1 PRHDT, CDR2 FYEKMQ (reference sequence). Trimming shortened V by 3 bases and J by 6 bases, and 15 bases separated the two germline ends. CDR3 coding DNA: TGTGCCAGCAGCTTCAGACCGGGACTGACTAATTCACCCCTCCACTTT. This sequence encodes CASSFRPGLTNSPLHF.

This clone was seen a few times. The chain links TRBV7-8 to TRBJ2-5, with a tentative D call TRBD1 (5 bases). Trimming removed 6 bases from V and 4 bases from J, with 21 bases in between. This CDR3 contains 16 residues. Germline V gives CDR1 SGHVS, CDR2 FQNEAQ. CDR3 nucleotides: TGTGCCAGCAGATCACTCGGCAGGGCGTTAGGAGAGACCCAGTACTTC. Its protein product is CASRSLGRALGETQYF.

This clone has a handful of counts. V and J are TRBV27 and TRBJ1-2; 8 bases fit TRBD1. Trimming at V came to 6 bases and at J to 2 bases, leaving 5 bases not matched to a gene. Per the germline V gene, CDR1 is MNHEY and CDR2 is SMNVEV (reference sequence). The length of the CDR3 is 14 residues. CDR3: CASSPWTGNYGYTF. CDR3 coding DNA: TGTGCCAGCAGCCCCTGGACAGGGAACTATGGCTACACCTTC.

This clone showed up many times. The rearrangement uses TRBV6-4 and TRBJ2-2; D is undetermined. Germline V gene lookup returns CDR1 MRHNA and CDR2 SNTAGT. This CDR3 is 16 amino acids long. The V end was cut by 1 base, the J end by 2 bases, with 11 bases between. The CDR3 sequence is CASSDYFSSNTGELFF. The CDR3 DNA sequence: TGTGCCAGCAGTGACTACTTCTCCTCTAACACCGGGGAGCTGTTTTTT.

CDR3 nucleotides: TGTGCCAGCAGCCCCAGGGGTTTTGGCAATCAGCCCCAGCATTTT. Its translation: CASSPRGFGNQPQHF. The chain joins TRBV7-2 to TRBJ1-5, with D possibly TRBD1 on 6 matching bases. This CDR3 spans 15 amino acids. CDR1 is SGHTA, CDR2 FQGNSA, per germline. Trimming left V 5 bases short and J 2 bases short, with 13 bases between. The whole variable domain, filled in from reference TRBV7-2 and TRBJ1-5, reads GAGVSQSPSNKVTEKGKDVELRCDPISGHTALYWYRQSLGQGLEFLIYFQGNSAPDKSGLPSDRFSAERTGGSVSTLTIQRTQQEDSAVYLCASSPRGFGNQPQHFGDGTRLSIL.